These T cell receptor beta chains were read from a single sample in a study of cytomegalovirus exposure and HLA in healthy donors. The repertoire was sequenced with immunoSEQ multiplex PCR; TCRdb's copy has only in-frame clones and lacks some. The repertoire holds fewer than 150,000 clones, with about 85% as singletons. Source material: PBMCs. These receptors all stem from a woman in her twenties or thirties in good health and CMV-seropositive. Both conserved end residues are part of each CDR3. The D gene is left open where the match is weak. Rows may omit the clone size; those that give it use once, few, many or a size class.

V gene,J gene,D gene,CDR3 length,clone size,CDR3 DNA,CDR3 protein
TRBV2,TRBJ2-7,TRBD1,13,once,TGTGCCAGCAGTTTAGGACAGGAGGTTGAGCAGTACTTC,CASSLGQEVEQYF
TRBV28,TRBJ2-2,TRBD2,18,.,TGTGCCAGCAGTCTGGGACTAGCGGGGGGGCCGAACACCGGGGAGCTGTTTTTT,CASSLGLAGGPNTGELFF
TRBV7-6,TRBJ1-2,.,13,.,TGTGCCAGCAGCTTTCAATCAGGGGTCGGCTACACCTTC,CASSFQSGVGYTF
TRBV30,TRBJ1-1,.,13,.,TGTGCCACCCAAGGGACACCGAACACTGAAGCTTTCTTT,CATQGTPNTEAFF
TRBV6-6,TRBJ2-5,TRBD1,15,.,TGTGCCAGCAGTTACGGGCAGGGGGCGGAGGAGACCCAGTACTTC,CASSYGQGAEETQYF
TRBV28,TRBJ1-1,.,14,.,TGTGCCAGCCAGGGCCCGGTAAGGAACACTGAAGCTTTCTTT,CASQGPVRNTEAFF
TRBV18,TRBJ2-7,TRBD2,15,.,TGTGCCAGCTCACCCGCTAGCGGGGGCCCCTACGAGCAGTACTTC,CASSPASGGPYEQYF
TRBV7-2,TRBJ1-1,TRBD1,12,.,TGTGCCAGCAGCTCGCAGGGGGTGGAAGCTTTCTTT,CASSSQGVEAFF
TRBV4-1,TRBJ2-7,TRBD1,17,.,TGCGCCAGCAGCCAAGACAATAGGGACAGCTGGGCCTACGAGCAGTACTTC,CASSQDNRDSWAYEQYF
TRBV2,TRBJ2-6,TRBD1,16,.,TGTGCCAGCAAGGGACAGGCTCCTTCTGGGGCCAACGTCCTGACTTTC,CASKGQAPSGANVLTF
TRBV11-2,TRBJ2-3,.,15,.,TGTGCCAGCAGCTTAGGTCTAGCGACCACAGATACGCAGTATTTT,CASSLGLATTDTQYF
TRBV28,TRBJ2-1,.,14,.,TGTGCCAGCAGTTGGGGGGGGCGAAACAATGAGCAGTTCTTC,CASSWGGRNNEQFF
TRBV7-9,TRBJ2-5,TRBD2,18,.,TGTGCCAGCAGCTTATTTAGCGGAGCTAGCGGGAACCAAGAGACCCAGTACTTC,CASSLFSGASGNQETQYF
TRBV28,TRBJ2-5,TRBD2,14,.,TGTGCCAGCAGTCCCCAGAAGGGGACTAGTCCCCAGTACTTC,CASSPQKGTSPQYF
TRBV6-1,TRBJ1-5,.,14,.,TGTGCCAGCAGTGAACTTGGGGCAAATCAGCCCCAGCATTTT,CASSELGANQPQHF
TRBV10-3,TRBJ2-3,.,15,once,TGTGCCATCAGTGACCCCAACTCCGGCACAGATACGCAGTATTTT,CAISDPNSGTDTQYF
TRBV30,TRBJ2-1,.,13,.,TGTGCCTGGAGTACCAGCGGGTGGAATGAGCAGTTCTTC,CAWSTSGWNEQFF
TRBV30,TRBJ1-3,TRBD1,12,.,TGTGCCTGGGACAGGGTAGGAAACACCATATATTTT,CAWDRVGNTIYF
TRBV25-1,TRBJ1-4,TRBD1,16,few,TGTGCCAGCAGTGAGACAGGGGGAGCAACTAATGAAAAACTGTTTTTT,CASSETGGATNEKLFF
TRBV5-6,TRBJ1-1,TRBD1,16,.,TGTGCCAGCAGTCAGACAGGGGGCGCGTCTTTCACTGAAGCTTTCTTT,CASSQTGGASFTEAFF
TRBV7-9,TRBJ2-6,TRBD2,17,.,TGTGCCAGCAGCCCGACTAGCGGGAGTTATGGGGCCAACGTCCTGACTTTC,CASSPTSGSYGANVLTF
TRBV9,TRBJ1-2,TRBD1,14,.,TGTGCCAGCAGCGTAGTGGTGACAGGGGGAGGCTACACCTTC,CASSVVVTGGGYTF
TRBV11-2,TRBJ2-7,TRBD2,15,.,TGTGCCAGCAGCCTTAGCGGGAGGAGTGCCTACGAGCAGTACTTC,CASSLSGRSAYEQYF
TRBV7-9,TRBJ1-2,.,16,.,TGTGCCAGCAGGCGCGCCGGGGTCAGGGGCTCCTATGGCTACACCTTC,CASRRAGVRGSYGYTF
TRBV5-1,TRBJ1-1,TRBD1,14,.,TGCGCCAGCAGCCTTGGACAGGCGAACACTGAAGCTTTCTTT,CASSLGQANTEAFF
TRBV6-1,TRBJ1-1,TRBD1,13,.,TGTGCCAGCAGCTACAGGGGGGAGGCTGAAGCTTTCTTT,CASSYRGEAEAFF
TRBV28,TRBJ2-1,.,13,few,TGTGCCAGCAGTTTAAGAGGAGGGGGCGAGGAGTTCTTC,CASSLRGGGEEFF
TRBV5-4,TRBJ2-1,TRBD2,15,.,TGTGCCAGCAGCTTGACTAGCGGGGGAACGAATGAGCAGTTCTTC,CASSLTSGGTNEQFF
TRBV6-5,TRBJ2-1,.,14,.,TGTGCCAGCAGTTACTCACAGGCTGACAATGAGCAGTTCTTC,CASSYSQADNEQFF
TRBV5-1,TRBJ1-1,.,13,few,TGCGCCAGCAGCTTAGGTGGAGACACTGAAGCTTTCTTT,CASSLGGDTEAFF
TRBV19,TRBJ2-6,.,17,.,TGTGCCAGTAGTACCCTTTCGGACAGCTCTGGGGCCAACGTCCTGACTTTC,CASSTLSDSSGANVLTF
TRBV19,TRBJ2-7,TRBD1,15,.,TGTGCCAGTAGTATAGATGGGACAGGACCCTACGAGCAGTACTTC,CASSIDGTGPYEQYF
TRBV9,TRBJ2-5,TRBD1,16,.,TGTGCCAGCAGCCCTTGGGGCAGGGGGTACCAAGAGACCCAGTACTTC,CASSPWGRGYQETQYF
TRBV13,TRBJ1-4,.,14,.,TGTGCCAGCAGGGAACAGGGCCAAGGGGAAAAACTGTTTTTT,CASREQGQGEKLFF
TRBV29-1,TRBJ2-2,TRBD2,15,.,TGCAGCGTCGTTACTAGCGGAGAGGGCACCGGGGAGCTGTTTTTT,CSVVTSGEGTGELFF
TRBV10-3,TRBJ2-2,.,16,once,TGTGCCATCAGTGAGGCCGGGACTTCTTCGTGGGGGGAGCTGTTTTTT,CAISEAGTSSWGELFF
TRBV5-1,TRBJ2-5,TRBD2,17,.,TGCGCCAGCAGCTTGGGAGGACTAGCGGGTTCACAAGAGACCCAGTACTTC,CASSLGGLAGSQETQYF
TRBV21-1,TRBJ2-7,.,16,.,TGTGCCAGCAGCAAGTCTATGGGACAGGGGGCACACGAGCAGTACTTC,CASSKSMGQGAHEQYF
TRBV5-1,TRBJ2-7,TRBD1,17,.,TGCGCCAGCAGTCGCCACCCCCCGGGACAGGCGGACTACGAGCAGTACTTC,CASSRHPPGQADYEQYF
TRBV14,TRBJ1-2,.,13,.,TGTGCCAGCAGCCAAGGAGGGGGCTATGGCTACACCTTC,CASSQGGGYGYTF
TRBV19,TRBJ2-5,.,13,few,TGTGCCAGTAGTATAGGAGGTGGAGAGACCCAGTACTTC,CASSIGGGETQYF
TRBV2,TRBJ2-1,.,15,.,TGTGCCAGCAGGGGTGGGGCGGGATTCGGTAGTGAGCAGTTCTTC,CASRGGAGFGSEQFF
TRBV19,TRBJ2-1,TRBD1,15,.,TGTGCCAGTAGTCCCCGACAGGGTGGGAACAATGAGCAGTTCTTC,CASSPRQGGNNEQFF
TRBV2,TRBJ2-7,TRBD1,16,.,TGTGCCAGCTCTCCTGGCGGGGACAGGGGGCCCTACGAGCAGTACTTC,CASSPGGDRGPYEQYF
TRBV5-1,TRBJ1-1,TRBD1,15,.,TGCGCCAGCAGCCCCCTCGGACAGGGGGGGACTGAAGCTTTCTTT,CASSPLGQGGTEAFF
TRBV9,TRBJ1-3,.,15,.,TGTGCCAGCAGCGTATCCCAGGGGACTGGAAACACCATATATTTT,CASSVSQGTGNTIYF
TRBV29-1,TRBJ2-3,.,10,.,TGCAGCGTTTTTCAAGATACGCAGTATTTT,CSVFQDTQYF
TRBV27,TRBJ2-4,TRBD1,16,.,TGTGCCAGCAGTTTGACAGGGTCTTCAGCCAAAAACATTCAGTACTTC,CASSLTGSSAKNIQYF
TRBV11-2,TRBJ2-3,TRBD2,17,.,TGTGCCAGCAGCCCCCCACTCCCAGCGGGAGAACGAGATACGCAGTATTTT,CASSPPLPAGERDTQYF
TRBV6-6,TRBJ2-3,.,13,few,TGTGCCAGCACCGACGGAGGGGCAGATACGCAGTATTTT,CASTDGGADTQYF
TRBV5-8,TRBJ1-2,.,12,.,TGTGCCAGCAGCTTGTTTGTTTATTCCTACACCTTC,CASSLFVYSYTF
TRBV2,TRBJ2-3,.,13,.,TGTGCCAGCAGTGATGCAGGCACAGATACGCAGTATTTT,CASSDAGTDTQYF
TRBV6-5,TRBJ1-5,TRBD1,15,.,TGTGCCAGCAGGCCCCCAGGGGGCTACAATCAGCCCCAGCATTTT,CASRPPGGYNQPQHF
TRBV9,TRBJ2-7,TRBD2,14,.,TGTGCCAGCAGCGTAGCGGGAGGGAAGGACGAGCAGTACTTC,CASSVAGGKDEQYF
TRBV7-8,TRBJ2-1,TRBD2,15,.,TGTGCCAGCAGCTTAGCTACTAGCGGGTACAATGAGCAGTTCTTC,CASSLATSGYNEQFF